Below, 24 T cell receptor beta chains from the same sample are listed, as sequenced in a study of graft-versus-host responses after intestinal transplantation. Which antigens these TCRs recognize remains unknown. Profiled with immunoSEQ multiplex PCR; TCRdb holds only in-frame clones, not every one. The sample comprises about 78,000 clones, about nine tenths of which are singletons, and about 8% rests with the top ten. The material sequenced was unstimulated CD8+ T cells sorted from spleen or lymph node cells, taken before transplant. Receptors were obtained from a human donor who was the organ donor for an intestinal transplant.

The V call is TRBV7-9, the J call TRBJ2-7, with 9 bases matching TRBD1. V trimming: 4 bases; J trimming: 3 bases; junction bases outside the gene matches: 1. The CDR3 length is 13 residues. Germline CDR1 reads SEHNR; CDR2 reads FQNEAQ (reference sequence). CDR3 DNA sequence: TGTGCCAGCAGCTGGGACAGGGACTACGAGCAGTACTTC. It yields the protein CASSWDRDYEQYF. The full variable domain, rest sourced from reference TRBV7-9 and TRBJ2-7, is DTGVSQNPRHKITKRGQNVTFRCDPISEHNRLYWYRQTLGQGPEFLTYFQNEAQLEKSRLLSDRFSAERPKGSFSTLEIQRTEQGDSAMYLCASSWDRDYEQYFGPGTRLTVT.

The V call is TRBV2, the J call TRBJ1-3, with 9 bases aligning to TRBD1. This CDR3 region has 16 residues. The junction had 6 bases not matched to a gene; V was cut back by 6 bases and J by 0 bases. CDR1 is SNHLY and CDR2 is FYNNEI in the germline V gene. This chain's CDR3 is CASSLDRGSSGNTIYF. For the CDR3, the DNA is TGTGCCAGCAGCCTGGACAGGGGATCCTCTGGAAACACCATATATTTT.

This clone occurred a few times. The chain is built from TRBV9 and TRBJ2-2, with 9 bases aligning to TRBD1. Trimming cost V 3 bases and J 3 bases; bases outside gene matches: 9. CDR3 size: 17 residues. Germline CDR1 reads SGDLS; CDR2 reads YYNGEE. CDR3 protein: CASSAPTDRGDTGELFF. DNA of the CDR3: TGTGCCAGCAGCGCACCGACCGACAGGGGGGACACCGGGGAGCTGTTTTTT. The complete variable domain, with remaining parts taken from reference TRBV9 and TRBJ2-2, reads DSGVTQTPKHLITATGQRVTLRCSPRSGDLSVYWYQQSLDQGLQFLIQYYNGEERAKGNILERFSAQQFPDLHSELNLSSLELGDSALYFCASSAPTDRGDTGELFFGEGSRLTVL.

V is TRBV27 and J is TRBJ2-7; either TRBD1 or TRBD2 may supply D (5 bases each). The CDR3 runs to 14 residues. Trimming removed 1 base at V and 0 bases at J, with 7 bases between. Germline CDR1 and CDR2: MNHEY and SMNVEV (reference sequence). The CDR3: CASSLYGGSYEQYF. DNA of the CDR3: TGTGCCAGCAGTTTATATGGGGGCTCCTACGAGCAGTACTTC.

The CDR3 region has the DNA TGCGCCAGCAGCCAAGATATTTCCGGTGAGCAGTTCTTC. Its protein is CASSQDISGEQFF. The chain carries TRBV4-1 and TRBJ2-1, with D hard to call. This CDR3 contains 13 residues. Germline CDR1 is MGHRA and CDR2 is YSYEKL. The ends were cut back, 0 bases at V and 9 bases at J, with 9 bases in the middle.

Only one count was recorded for this clone. The V gene is TRBV2, the J gene TRBJ2-7, with no clear D. The CDR3 has 12 residues. Per the germline V gene, CDR1 is SNHLY and CDR2 is FYNNEI. The germline V and J ends were trimmed by 4 bases and 3 bases, with 7 bases remaining between them. In nucleotides, the CDR3 is TGTGCCAGCAGTGTCACAGTCTACGAGCAGTACTTC. Its protein product is CASSVTVYEQYF.

This chain joins TRBV7-3 and TRBJ2-3; possible D gene TRBD1, 6 bases. The CDR3 sequence is 13 residues long. V lost 6 bases, J lost 2 bases, and 9 bases lay in between. In germline, CDR1 is SGHTA, CDR2 FQGTGA. This CDR3 is CASSQGITDTQYF. The CDR3 nucleotides read TGTGCCAGCAGTCAGGGGATCACAGATACGCAGTATTTT.

The chain is built from TRBV4-1 and TRBJ1-1; D is ambiguous. Germline V CDR1 and CDR2: MGHRA, YSYEKL. V was trimmed by 0 bases and J by 1 base, leaving 6 bases between them. The CDR3 runs to 14 residues. DNA for the CDR3: TGCGCCAGCAGCCAAGAGGGCGAGAACACTGAAGCTTTCTTT. Translating gives CASSQEGENTEAFF.

This clone was picked up one time. The chain links TRBV2 to TRBJ2-1; 14 bases are a match to TRBD2. Germline CDR1 is SNHLY and CDR2 is FYNNEI. The J segment lost 0 bases and the V segment lost 5 bases, leaving 6 bases of the junction unmatched. The CDR3 runs to 18 residues. This chain's CDR3 is CASSSTSGGDFSYNEQFF. The CDR3 region has the DNA TGTGCCAGCAGTTCGACTAGCGGGGGGGATTTCTCCTACAATGAGCAGTTCTTC.

The V call is TRBV6-1, the J call TRBJ2-3; D not resolved. The CDR3 spans 12 residues. Germline CDR1 and CDR2: MNHNS and SASEGT. V was clipped by 6 bases and J by 8 bases, with 12 bases between them. CDR3 amino acids: CASREPQGTQYF. The CDR3 DNA sequence: TGTGCCAGCAGGGAGCCCCAAGGTACGCAGTATTTT.

The J gene is TRBJ2-3, the V gene TRBV9, with D possibly being TRBD2 (6 bases). This CDR3 region has 16 residues. Germline lookup yields CDR1 SGDLS and CDR2 YYNGEE. The V gene lost 4 bases and the J gene lost 3 bases, with 18 bases spanning the gap. The CDR3 is CASSTRVAGITDTQYF. As DNA, the CDR3 is TGTGCCAGCAGCACCCGCGTTGCGGGGATAACAGATACGCAGTATTTT.

The chain recombines TRBV4-1 with TRBJ2-1; 10 bases line up with TRBD2. The CDR3 has 17 amino acids. Germline-derived CDR1 and CDR2 are MGHRA and YSYEKL. With 0 bases clipped from V and 3 bases from J, the junction kept 5 bases outside the gene matches. CDR3 sequence: CASSQDRQRGGYNEQFF. The CDR3 DNA sequence: TGCGCCAGCAGCCAAGATCGGCAGCGGGGGGGCTACAATGAGCAGTTCTTC.

This chain joins TRBV6-5 and TRBJ1-1; TRBD1 matches at 9 bases. The CDR3 spans 16 residues. V shed 2 bases, J shed 4 bases, and the junction held 8 bases outside the gene matches. The germline CDR1 and CDR2 sequences are MNHEY and SVGAGI. In DNA form, the CDR3 reads TGTGCCAGCAGTTACGGTAACAGGGGGCGCGCCACTGAAGCTTTCTTT. Translating gives CASSYGNRGRATEAFF.

This chain connects TRBV5-1 to TRBJ1-1; D gene uncertain. V lost 0 bases and J 1 base, leaving 7 bases between the germline ends. The CDR3 consists of 14 residues. Germline values: CDR1 SGHRS, CDR2 YFSETQ. CDR3 amino acids: CASSLGHQNTEAFF. For the CDR3, the DNA is TGCGCCAGCAGCTTGGGGCATCAGAACACTGAAGCTTTCTTT.

V and J are TRBV4-2 and TRBJ1-1; the D gene is possibly TRBD1 (5 bases). V was clipped by 0 bases and J by 0 bases, with 8 bases between them. The CDR3 is 15 residues long. CDR1 LGHNA and CDR2 YNFKEQ come from the germline V gene. The CDR3 spells CASSQDRQLNTEAFF. CDR3 in DNA: TGTGCCAGCAGCCAAGATCGACAGCTGAACACTGAAGCTTTCTTT.

The gene calls are TRBV4-2 and TRBJ2-7; D gene unclear. From germline, CDR1 is LGHNA and CDR2 YNFKEQ. The CDR3 contains 14 residues. Trimming shortened V by 1 base and J by 4 bases, and 11 bases separated the two germline ends. DNA for the CDR3: TGTGCCAGCAGCCAAGGCGTCAGGAATTACGAGCAGTACTTC. This encodes CASSQGVRNYEQYF.

With respect to this clone: Other DNA sequences in this sample translate to the same CDR3. The V and J genes are TRBV19 and TRBJ1-1; TRBD1 might be the D (5 bases). There are 12 residues in the CDR3. Germline V gives CDR1 LNHDA, CDR2 SQIVND (reference sequence). Trimming took off 7 bases at V and 4 bases at J, with 10 bases between the two ends. The CDR3, as DNA: TGTGCCAGTAAAGCAGGGTTCACTGAAGCTTTCTTT. This codes for CASKAGFTEAFF.

The chain recombines TRBV7-8 with TRBJ2-2; 11 positions match TRBD1. Germline V gene lookup returns CDR1 SGHVS and CDR2 FQNEAQ. V was clipped by 3 bases and J by 5 bases; unmatched bases: 5. The CDR3 has 16 amino acids. The CDR3 loop reads CASSLRGQGGTGELFF. The DNA of the CDR3 is TGTGCCAGCAGCTTGAGGGGACAGGGGGGGACCGGGGAGCTGTTTTTT.

The J gene is TRBJ1-2, the V gene TRBV30; TRBD1 matches at 7 bases. CDR3 length: 11 amino acids. J gave up 8 bases and V 5 bases, and 5 bases lay outside the gene matches. Germline-derived CDR1 and CDR2 are GTSNPN and SVGIG (reference sequence). The CDR3 DNA is TGTGCCTGGGAAGGGGGCTGGGGCTACACCTTC. It yields the protein CAWEGGWGYTF. The full variable domain, rest sourced from reference TRBV30 and TRBJ1-2, is SQTIHQWPATLVQPVGSPLSLECTVEGTSNPNLYWYRQAAGRGLQLLFYSVGIGQISSEVPQNLSASRPQDRQFILSSKKLLLSDSGFYLCAWEGGWGYTFGSGTRLTVV.

The genes are TRBV5-1 and TRBJ1-1; D remains ambiguous. CDR3 length: 14 residues. Per germline, CDR1 SGHRS and CDR2 YFSETQ. The ends were cut back, 2 bases at V and 1 base at J, with 9 bases in the middle. Written as DNA, the CDR3 is TGCGCCAGCAGCTTTGTCTCAGCGAACACTGAAGCTTTCTTT. Translation: CASSFVSANTEAFF.

V and J are TRBV27 and TRBJ1-2; D is unresolved. The CDR3 runs to 13 residues. Germline-derived CDR1 and CDR2 are MNHEY and SMNVEV (reference sequence). Trimming removed 8 bases at V and 5 bases at J, with 15 bases between. CDR3 DNA: TGTGCCAGCGGACGTCGAGGATTATATGGCTACACCTTC. As protein: CASGRRGLYGYTF.

This sequence joins TRBV6-1 and TRBJ2-3; D possibly matches TRBD1 or TRBD2 (5 bases each). V was shortened by 4 bases and J by 5 bases, with 16 bases between the two germline ends. CDR1 and CDR2 (germline): MNHNS, SASEGT. The CDR3 consists of 15 residues. This CDR3 is CASSAGTKLLDTQYF. CDR3 nucleotide sequence: TGTGCCAGCAGTGCCGGGACGAAGTTATTAGATACGCAGTATTTT.

The chain has TRBV27 and TRBJ2-2; 10 bases map to TRBD1. Trimming removed 4 bases from V and 4 bases from J; junction bases left unmatched: 18. This CDR3 is built from 20 residues. From germline, CDR1 is MNHEY and CDR2 SMNVEV (reference sequence). The CDR3: CASSSLPPGQGPSGTGELFF. The CDR3 DNA reads as TGTGCCAGCAGTTCCCTCCCACCGGGACAGGGGCCCTCGGGCACCGGGGAGCTGTTTTTT.

A single count supports this clone. The chain carries TRBV27 and TRBJ2-1, with D perhaps TRBD1 (6 bases). The CDR3 spans 15 residues. Trimming removed 6 bases at V and 1 base at J, with 13 bases between. Looked up from germline, CDR1 is MNHEY and CDR2 is SMNVEV (reference sequence). The CDR3 loop reads CASSSVGQSYNEQFF. CDR3 sequence (DNA): TGTGCCAGCAGCAGCGTCGGACAGTCCTACAATGAGCAGTTCTTC.